These T cell receptor beta chains were read from a single sample in a study of CD8 T cells in ankylosing spondylitis. MiXCR, applied by TCRdb to the 5' RACE reads, yields one record per CDR3 protein. The sample lists 220,000 or so distinct CDR3 sequences; roughly 18% were seen once. What was sequenced was blood, either unsorted or a sorted T cell fraction (not recorded which). The receptors were sampled from a male donor with ankylosing spondylitis. CDR3s include the opening cysteine and the closing phenylalanine or tryptophan. A D gene is named only where the DNA matches it firmly. The size field is filled for only some rows; it gives once, few, many or a size class.

TGTGCCAGCAGCCCCCAGGCATCTCAGGGCTGGAATGAGCAGTTCTTC,CASSPQASQGWNEQFF,16,few,TRBV11-2,-,TRBJ2-1
TGCGCCAGCAGCCAAGCAGGGAGCTCCTACAATGAGCAGTTCTTC,CASSQAGSSYNEQFF,15,few,TRBV4-3,-,TRBJ2-1
TGCAGCGCCCGGGACGGCCACGAGCAGTACTTC,CSARDGHEQYF,11,few,TRBV29-1,-,TRBJ2-7
TGTGCCAGCAGCTTGGGGACAGCCTCGACTGACCCAATCAAGCCCCAGCATTTT,CASSLGTASTDPIKPQHF,18,few,TRBV11-1,TRBD1,TRBJ1-5
TGTGCCAGCAGCCCATGGGGCGCGGGCCAAGAGACCCAGTACTTC,CASSPWGAGQETQYF,15,many,TRBV7-2,-,TRBJ2-5
TGCAGCGTCGGCGAATCTAGCGGGGGAACAGATACGCAGTATTTT,CSVGESSGGTDTQYF,15,few,TRBV29-1,TRBD2,TRBJ2-3
TGCAGTGCTAGAGCGGTGGGCGGGTACGAGCAGTACTTC,CSARAVGGYEQYF,13,-,TRBV20-1,-,TRBJ2-7
TGTGCCAGCAGTGAATGGGCAGCAACCGGGGAGCTGTTTTTT,CASSEWAATGELFF,14,-,TRBV6-1,-,TRBJ2-2
TGTGCCAGCAGCCCTTCCCTAGCGGGAGGAAACGGGTACGAGCAGTACTTC,CASSPSLAGGNGYEQYF,17,-,TRBV7-6,TRBD2,TRBJ2-7
TGTGCCAGCAGCCACCTCGCGACAGGGAACGAGCAGTACTTC,CASSHLATGNEQYF,14,few,TRBV3-1,TRBD1,TRBJ2-7
TGCGCCAGCAGGCCCCCGGCGGGCCCCACCGGGGAGCTGTTTTTT,CASRPPAGPTGELFF,15,-,TRBV5-1,-,TRBJ2-2
TGTGCCAGCAGCTTATTAGGCGCAATGAACACTGAAGCTTTCTTT,CASSLLGAMNTEAFF,15,once,TRBV7-9,-,TRBJ1-1
TGTGCCAGCAGCTCGGACATTTTTCTCGGGGACACTGAAGCTTTCTTT,CASSSDIFLGDTEAFF,16,few,TRBV11-2,-,TRBJ1-1
TGCGCCAGCAGCCAGGAAGGGCCCGGTGTAGCTTTCTTT,CASSQEGPGVAFF,13,few,TRBV4-1,-,TRBJ1-1
TGCAGCGTCTCTGGTTGGGGGGGTGAAGCTTTCTTT,CSVSGWGGEAFF,12,-,TRBV29-1,-,TRBJ1-1
TGTACCCTCAGTTTATGGGAACGGGCAGGGGGCGGAGAGAATGAGCAGTTCTTC,CTLSLWERAGGGENEQFF,18,-,TRBV12-3/TRBV12-4,TRBD1,TRBJ2-1
TGCAGCGTTGAGGATGGAAGAGCGGAAATCTACAATGAGCAGTTCTTC,CSVEDGRAEIYNEQFF,16,-,TRBV29-1,-,TRBJ2-1
TGTGCCAGCAGTTTATCCCCGGGGCCGGCTGGCTACACCTTC,CASSLSPGPAGYTF,14,-,TRBV27,-,TRBJ1-2